The 10 T cell receptor beta chains given below trace back to one sample, sequenced in a study of blood T cell dynamics during melanoma immunotherapy. This sample's time point: week 3, after first cycle of checkpoint inhibitor. Measured with immunoSEQ multiplex PCR; TCRdb has only the in-frame clones, and not every one. The table has a few thousand clones, around nine tenths seen once. Material: blood, obtained from a patient treated with checkpoint blockade. The receptors shown here come from a human donor with melanoma.

This chain uses TRBV27 with TRBJ1-5, with 7 bases lining up with TRBD1. Germline V CDR1 and CDR2: MNHEY, SMNVEV (reference sequence). The trim removed 6 bases at V and 6 bases at J, leaving 11 bases unmatched. This CDR3 has 15 amino acids. The CDR3 coding sequence is TGTGCCAGCAGCGATCGACAGGGAAGGATTCAGCCCCAGCATTTT. Translated: CASSDRQGRIQPQHF.

The genes are TRBV7-3 and TRBJ1-5, with 9 bases identical to TRBD1. Germline CDR1 reads SGHTA; CDR2 reads FQGTGA. J was trimmed by 2 bases and V by 4 bases; bases with no gene match: 6. This CDR3 comprises 16 residues. The CDR3 DNA reads TGTGCCAGCAGCTCCTCACAGGGGGCGGGCAATCAGCCCCAGCATTTT. Protein product: CASSSSQGAGNQPQHF.

This chain joins TRBV6-6 and TRBJ1-5; D unclear. This CDR3 is 16 amino acids long. Between the trimmed V and J ends, which lost 0 bases and 3 bases, there was a span of 12 bases. In germline, CDR1 is MNHNY, CDR2 SVGAGI (reference sequence). The CDR3 loop reads CASSYSRGSDNQPQHF. CDR3 bases: TGTGCCAGCAGTTACTCCCGGGGTTCCGACAATCAGCCCCAGCATTTT.

V and J are TRBV5-1 and TRBJ2-5; D may be TRBD1 or TRBD2 (5 bases each). V lost 4 bases, J lost 3 bases, and 13 bases lay in between. Germline V CDR1 and CDR2: SGHRS, YFSETQ. The CDR3 totals 14 residues. CDR3 in DNA: TGCGCCAGCAGCACCGTGGGGCGGGAAGAGACCCAGTACTTC. It is translated as CASSTVGREETQYF.

V is TRBV29-1 and J is TRBJ1-1; TRBD1 is a possible D gene (6 bases). This CDR3 has 12 amino acids. Trimming took off 7 bases at V and 5 bases at J, with 14 bases between the two ends. Germline V CDR1 and CDR2: SQVTM, ANQGSEA. The CDR3 region has the DNA TGCAGCGGGTGGGACATTGGGACTGAAGCTTTCTTT. It codes for CSGWDIGTEAFF.

The chain links TRBV30 to TRBJ2-3; no firm D call. Germline CDR1 reads GTSNPN; CDR2 reads SVGIG (reference sequence). This CDR3 has 11 amino acids. The germline V and J ends were trimmed by 5 bases and 6 bases, with 9 bases remaining between them. This CDR3 is CAWGSSDTQYF. The DNA for the CDR3 is TGTGCCTGGGGTTCGTCCGATACGCAGTATTTT. Based on the CDR3 plus reference TRBV30 and TRBJ2-3, the full variable domain is SQTIHQWPATLVQPVGSPLSLECTVEGTSNPNLYWYRQAAGRGLQLLFYSVGIGQISSEVPQNLSASRPQDRQFILSSKKLLLSDSGFYLCAWGSSDTQYFGPGTRLTVL.

The chain recombines TRBV7-2 with TRBJ2-7, with D possibly being TRBD2 (5 bases). CDR3 length: 17 amino acids. CDR1 SGHTA and CDR2 FQGNSA come from the germline V gene. Trimming stripped 0 bases from V and 0 bases from J, with 15 bases between. CDR3: CASSLAVGGPSSYEQYF. The CDR3 nucleotides are TGTGCCAGCAGCTTAGCGGTGGGCGGGCCCAGCTCCTACGAGCAGTACTTC. Full variable domain (outside the CDR3, taken from reference TRBV7-2 and TRBJ2-7): GAGVSQSPSNKVTEKGKDVELRCDPISGHTALYWYRQSLGQGLEFLIYFQGNSAPDKSGLPSDRFSAERTGGSVSTLTIQRTQQEDSAVYLCASSLAVGGPSSYEQYFGPGTRLTVT.

V gene TRBV9 combines with J gene TRBJ2-5, with D perhaps matching TRBD1 (6 bases). The CDR3 totals 15 residues. With 3 bases removed from V and 1 base from J, the gap between germline ends came to 13 bases. CDR1 and CDR2 (germline): SGDLS, YYNGEE. The DNA for the CDR3 is TGTGCCAGCAGCGCTCAGCCAGGGGTCCAAGAGACCCAGTACTTC. This translates into CASSAQPGVQETQYF.

This chain connects TRBV6-5 to TRBJ2-1; D call uncertain. The CDR3 length is 13 residues. In germline, CDR1 is MNHEY, CDR2 SVGAGI. The ends were cut back, 4 bases at V and 6 bases at J, with 10 bases in the middle. The CDR3 reads CASSSHPPNEQFF. The CDR3 nucleotides read TGTGCCAGCAGTTCCCACCCCCCCAATGAGCAGTTCTTC.

This chain connects TRBV11-3 to TRBJ2-2; D ambiguous. Trimming cost V 5 bases and J 2 bases, with 9 bases left between them. CDR1 SGHNT and CDR2 YENEEA come from the germline V gene. This CDR3 contains 14 residues. The CDR3 nucleotides are TGTGCCAGCAGCCTTCAGGTTAACACCGGGGAGCTGTTTTTT. Translated, it gives CASSLQVNTGELFF. Looking up the rest from reference TRBV11-3 and TRBJ2-2 gives the full variable domain: EAGVVQSPRYKIIEKKQPVAFWCNPISGHNTLYWYLQNLGQGPELLIRYENEEAVDDSQLPKDRFSAERLKGVDSTLKIQPAELGDSAVYLCASSLQVNTGELFFGEGSRLTVL.